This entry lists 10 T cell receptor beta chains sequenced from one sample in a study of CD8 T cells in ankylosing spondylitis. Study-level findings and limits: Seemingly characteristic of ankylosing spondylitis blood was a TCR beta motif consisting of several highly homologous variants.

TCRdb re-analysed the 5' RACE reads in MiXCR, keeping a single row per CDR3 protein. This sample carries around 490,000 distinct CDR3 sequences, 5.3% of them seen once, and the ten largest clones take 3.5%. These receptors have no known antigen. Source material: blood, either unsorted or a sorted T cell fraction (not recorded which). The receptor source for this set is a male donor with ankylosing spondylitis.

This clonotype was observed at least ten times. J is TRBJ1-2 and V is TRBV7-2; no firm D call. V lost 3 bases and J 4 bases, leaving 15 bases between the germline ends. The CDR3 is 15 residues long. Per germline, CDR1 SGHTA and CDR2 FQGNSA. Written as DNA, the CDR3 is TGTGCCAGCAGCTTGTCCCTACAGCTACTCTATGGCTACACCTTC. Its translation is CASSLSLQLLYGYTF. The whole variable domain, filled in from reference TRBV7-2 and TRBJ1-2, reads GAGVSQSPSNKVTEKGKDVELRCDPISGHTALYWYRQSLGQGLEFLIYFQGNSAPDKSGLPSDRFSAERTGGSVSTLTIQRTQQEDSAVYLCASSLSLQLLYGYTFGSGTRLTVV.

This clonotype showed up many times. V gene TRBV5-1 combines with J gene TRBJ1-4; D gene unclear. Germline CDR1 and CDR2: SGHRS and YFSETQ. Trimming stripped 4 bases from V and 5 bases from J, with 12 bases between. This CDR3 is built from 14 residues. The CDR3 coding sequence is TGCGCCAGCAGCCCCCGGCTACGGAATGAAAAACTGTTTTTT. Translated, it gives CASSPRLRNEKLFF.

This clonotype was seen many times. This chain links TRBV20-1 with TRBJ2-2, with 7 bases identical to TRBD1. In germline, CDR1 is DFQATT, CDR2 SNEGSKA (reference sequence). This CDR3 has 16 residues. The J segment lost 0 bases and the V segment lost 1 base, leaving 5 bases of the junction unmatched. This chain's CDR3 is CSARGRQGSNTGELFF. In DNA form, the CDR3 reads TGCAGTGCTAGAGGCCGACAGGGTTCGAACACCGGGGAGCTGTTTTTT.

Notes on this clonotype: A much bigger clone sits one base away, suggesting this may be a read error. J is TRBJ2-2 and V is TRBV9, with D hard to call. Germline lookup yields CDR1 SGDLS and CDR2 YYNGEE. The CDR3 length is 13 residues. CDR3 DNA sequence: TGTTCCAGCAGCGTAAGCAGTACCGGGGAGCTGTTTTTT. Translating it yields CSSSVSSTGELFF.

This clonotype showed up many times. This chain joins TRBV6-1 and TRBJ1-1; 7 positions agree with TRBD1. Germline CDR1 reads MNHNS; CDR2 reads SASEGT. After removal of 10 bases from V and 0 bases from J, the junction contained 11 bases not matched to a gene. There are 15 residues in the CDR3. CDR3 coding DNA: TGTGCCACAATACAGGGGCCGTCCTTGAACACTGAAGCTTTCTTT. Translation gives CATIQGPSLNTEAFF.

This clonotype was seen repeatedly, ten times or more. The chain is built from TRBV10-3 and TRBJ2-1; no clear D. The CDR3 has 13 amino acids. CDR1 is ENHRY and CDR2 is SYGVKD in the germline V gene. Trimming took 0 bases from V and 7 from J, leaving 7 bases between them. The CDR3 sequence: CAISESFNNEQFF. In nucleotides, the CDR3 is TGTGCCATCAGTGAGTCGTTCAATAATGAGCAGTTCTTC.

The CDR3: CATSPRGGENTDTQYF. In DNA form, the CDR3 reads TGTGCCACCAGCCCTAGGGGGGGAGAAAACACAGATACGCAGTATTTT. The chain joins TRBV24-1 to TRBJ2-3; a weak D match, TRBD2 (7 bases). Trimming took 7 bases from V and 2 from J, leaving 18 bases between them. This CDR3 contains 16 residues. Per germline, CDR1 KGHDR and CDR2 SFDVKD.

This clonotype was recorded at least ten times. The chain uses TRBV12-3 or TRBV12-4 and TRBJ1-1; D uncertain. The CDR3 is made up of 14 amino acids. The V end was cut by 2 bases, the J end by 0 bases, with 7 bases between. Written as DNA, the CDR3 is TGTGCCAGCAGTTTACTTTACATGAACACTGAAGCTTTCTTT. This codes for CASSLLYMNTEAFF.

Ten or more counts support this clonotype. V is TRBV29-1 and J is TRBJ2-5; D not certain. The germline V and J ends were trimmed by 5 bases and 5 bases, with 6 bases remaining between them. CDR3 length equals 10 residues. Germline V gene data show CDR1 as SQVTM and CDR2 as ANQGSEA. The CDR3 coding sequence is TGCAGCGTTCTGGGGGAGACCCAGTACTTC. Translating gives CSVLGETQYF.

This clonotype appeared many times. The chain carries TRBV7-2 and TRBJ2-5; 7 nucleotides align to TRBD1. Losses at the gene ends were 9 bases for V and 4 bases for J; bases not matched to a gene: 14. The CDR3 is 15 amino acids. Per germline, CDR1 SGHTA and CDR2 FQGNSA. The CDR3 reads CASFKTGLAPETQYF. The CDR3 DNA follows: TGTGCCAGTTTTAAGACAGGGTTGGCTCCAGAGACCCAGTACTTC.